This TCR beta chain was identified in a study of blood T cell repertoires in COVID-19. Produced via immunoSEQ multiplex PCR; TCRdb's table is partial and in-frame only. The sample records 98,000 or so clones, about 91% being singletons. This sequence originates from a human donor in a cohort sampled during active COVID-19. Sequencing used peripheral blood.

CDR3 nucleotide sequence: TGTGCCAGCTCAACACTTAGCGGGAGCTTGTATGAGCAGTTCTTC. It is translated as CASSTLSGSLYEQFF. This chain uses TRBV27 with TRBJ2-1, with 9 bases matching TRBD2. Germline V lookup: CDR1 MNHEY, CDR2 SMNVEV (reference sequence). The CDR3 totals 15 residues. With V trimmed by 8 bases and J by 8 bases, 13 bases remained unmatched.